This TCR beta chain is drawn from a study of T-cell reconstitution after alpha-beta-depleted transplantation in children. This clonotype has more than one count but fewer than ten. Its target is not known. Regarding the study as a whole: Some patients' high day-60 TCRbeta diversity was attributed to recipient cells surviving conditioning. Reportedly, alpha-beta T cells present about two months post-transplant originated from several hundred expanded clones of graft origin.

The CDR3 contains 13 residues. From germline, CDR1 is SGHRS and CDR2 YFSETQ. Trimming took 0 bases from V and 5 from J, leaving 8 bases between them. Preparation of the TCRbeta library was carried out with unique molecular identifiers. TCRdb re-called the PCR reads with MiXCR, one entry per CDR3 protein. The sample lists around 76,000 distinct CDR3 sequences; 15% to 20% were seen once. The clonotype was recovered from a male patient between 2 and 10 years old who had a stem cell transplant for acute lymphoblastic leukemia, so the T cells may come from the graft donor. This material consisted of PBMCs, mostly from graft donor cells, taken 360 days after TCRalphabeta/CD19-depleted stem cell transplant. The chain links TRBV5-1 to TRBJ2-5; D not resolved. CDR3 sequence reads: CASSLGPHETQYF. CDR3 DNA sequence: TGCGCCAGCAGCTTGGGCCCCCATGAGACCCAGTACTTC.